These 20 T cell receptor beta chains were sequenced from one sample in a study of Ad26.COV2.S vaccination and SARS-CoV-2 variants. Treatment of the sample: 15 to 20 received Ad26.COV2.S at low or high dose, single or two shots; roughly five received placebo; per-sample allocation not given. Collection of samples fell on day 63 after the first vaccine or placebo injection. TCRdb's table, derived via immunoSEQ multiplex PCR, lists solely in-frame clones and lacks some. This table holds hundreds of thousands of clones, less than 90% found once. The sample in question was peripheral blood, obtained in a trial of Ad26.COV2.S vaccine versus placebo. These receptors all come from a person aged 18-65 years who received the Ad26.COV2.S COVID-19 vaccine or a placebo.

The J gene is TRBJ2-1, the V gene TRBV7-9, with unresolved D. Germline V gene data show CDR1 as SEHNR and CDR2 as FQNEAQ (reference sequence). The CDR3 extends over 14 amino acids. The V end lost 0 bases, the J end lost 2 bases, and 5 bases lay between the germline ends. The CDR3 DNA follows: TGTGCCAGCAGCTTAGCGACGGCCTACAATGAGCAGTTCTTC. This translates into CASSLATAYNEQFF.

In this sample, this clone turned up a few times. The V and J genes are TRBV10-2 and TRBJ1-5, with D uncertain. The CDR3 loop spans 14 amino acids. Looked up from germline, CDR1 is WSHSY and CDR2 is SAAADI. Trimming stripped 6 bases from V and 1 base from J, with 10 bases between. This CDR3 reads CASRAGWSNQPQHF. Written as DNA, the CDR3 is TGCGCCAGCAGGGCGGGTTGGAGCAATCAGCCCCAGCATTTT.

The chain links TRBV9 to TRBJ2-5; 13 bases are shared with TRBD2. V gave up 4 bases and J gave up 6 bases; unmatched junction bases: 9. Germline V gives CDR1 SGDLS, CDR2 YYNGEE. CDR3 size: 16 residues. CDR3 in amino acids: CASSPRGGTSGKTQYF. CDR3 nucleotide sequence: TGTGCCAGCAGCCCCCGCGGAGGGACTAGCGGGAAGACCCAGTACTTC.

This chain uses TRBV12-3 or TRBV12-4 with TRBJ2-7, with D possibly matching TRBD1 (7 bases). V dropped 10 bases and J dropped 5 bases, with 18 bases sitting between them. The CDR3 extends over 13 amino acids. CDR3: CATRQGGSHEQYF. As DNA, the CDR3 is TGTGCCACTCGCCAGGGGGGTAGCCACGAGCAGTACTTC.

The J gene is TRBJ2-1, the V gene TRBV30, with no clear D. The CDR3 contains 13 residues. Germline lookup yields CDR1 GTSNPN and CDR2 SVGIG (reference sequence). The V end lost 0 bases, the J end lost 9 bases, and 12 bases lay between the germline ends. This CDR3 reads CAWSVDLVSEQFF. Here the CDR3 DNA reads TGTGCCTGGAGTGTCGATCTAGTATCTGAGCAGTTCTTC.

As for this clone: One junction end does not reproduce the germline sequence, and a read error may be involved. The genes are TRBV6-6 and TRBJ2-7; either TRBD1 or TRBD2 may supply D (5 bases each). The CDR3 sequence is 15 residues long. Germline CDR1 reads MNHNY; CDR2 reads SVGAGI (reference sequence). CDR3 DNA sequence: TGTGCCAGCAGTTACTCGGTCAGGGTGGAGTACGAGGGAAACTTC. Translation: CASSYSVRVEYEGNF.

The genes are TRBV19 and TRBJ2-7; TRBD2 matches 9 bases. Germline V gene sequence: CDR1 LNHDA, CDR2 SQIVND (reference sequence). This CDR3 spans 13 amino acids. J gave up 1 base and V 7 bases, and 2 bases lay outside the gene matches. The CDR3 loop reads CASKTSGSYEQYF. Written as DNA, the CDR3 is TGTGCCAGTAAAACTAGCGGGTCCTACGAGCAGTACTTC. Drawing the rest from reference TRBV19 and TRBJ2-7, the complete variable domain is DGGITQSPKYLFRKEGQNVTLSCEQNLNHDAMYWYRQDPGQGLRLIYYSQIVNDFQKGDIAEGYSVSREKKESFPLTVTSAQKNPTAFYLCASKTSGSYEQYFGPGTRLTVT.

The chain joins TRBV28 to TRBJ2-7; a possible D gene is TRBD1 (6 bases). Trimming took off 8 bases at V and 3 bases at J, with 20 bases between the two ends. The CDR3 is made up of 15 amino acids. In germline, CDR1 is MDHEN, CDR2 SYDVKM. The CDR3: CASSSTRDIIYEQYF. The CDR3 DNA sequence: TGTGCCAGCTCCTCTACCCGGGACATCATCTACGAGCAGTACTTC.

This chain joins TRBV11-2 and TRBJ2-4; no firm D call. There are 12 residues in the CDR3. Trimming cost V 1 base and J 7 bases, with 5 bases left between them. CDR1 and CDR2 from the germline V gene are SGHAT and FQNNGV. The CDR3 DNA reads TGTGCCAGCAGCTTAGTCTCGAACATTCAGTACTTC. It is translated as CASSLVSNIQYF.

This sequence joins TRBV13 and TRBJ1-1; 10 positions match TRBD1. J gave up 6 bases and V 0 bases, and 7 bases lay outside the gene matches. The V gene's germline CDR1 is PRHDT and CDR2 FYEKMQ (reference sequence). CDR3 length: 16 amino acids. CDR3 nucleotide sequence: TGTGCCAGCAGCTTAGGCCGCGGGACAGGGGACGCTGAAGCTTTCTTT. Amino acid sequence: CASSLGRGTGDAEAFF.

The rearrangement joins TRBV7-2 to TRBJ1-2; D ambiguous. V lost 2 bases to trimming and J lost 4 bases, with 14 bases between them. The CDR3 has 15 amino acids. Germline V gene lookup returns CDR1 SGHTA and CDR2 FQGNSA. DNA of the CDR3: TGTGCCAGCAGCTTATCCATAGCGGGAACCTATGGCTACACCTTC. This translates into CASSLSIAGTYGYTF.

V and J are TRBV9 and TRBJ1-2; D call uncertain. The CDR3 covers 12 residues. Per germline, CDR1 SGDLS and CDR2 YYNGEE. Trimming took 3 bases from V and 0 from J, leaving 3 bases between them. DNA for the CDR3: TGTGCCAGCAGCGCGGCTAACTATGGCTACACCTTC. It translates to CASSAANYGYTF. Supplemented by reference TRBV9 and TRBJ1-2, the full variable domain reads DSGVTQTPKHLITATGQRVTLRCSPRSGDLSVYWYQQSLDQGLQFLIQYYNGEERAKGNILERFSAQQFPDLHSELNLSSLELGDSALYFCASSAANYGYTFGSGTRLTVV.

The chain recombines TRBV2 with TRBJ2-7, with D possibly TRBD1 on 6 matching bases. CDR3 length: 14 residues. V was pared by 3 bases and J by 3 bases, with 12 bases between. CDR1 and CDR2 from the germline V gene are SNHLY and FYNNEI. Here the CDR3 DNA reads TGTGCCAGCAGTGACTCGAGACAGGACTACGAGCAGTACTTC. This sequence encodes CASSDSRQDYEQYF.

The J gene is TRBJ1-5, the V gene TRBV7-2; no clear D. CDR1 and CDR2 from the germline V gene are SGHTA and FQGNSA. The ends were cut back, 3 bases at V and 2 bases at J, with 8 bases in the middle. The CDR3 length is 14 residues. The CDR3 coding sequence is TGTGCCAGCAGCTTCGAGGGCGGCAATCAGCCCCAGCATTTT. This gives the protein CASSFEGGNQPQHF.

The chain joins TRBV7-3 to TRBJ2-7; no definite D call. The CDR3 is 15 amino acids. Trimming left V 5 bases short and J 2 bases short, with 16 bases between. Germline CDR1 SGHTA, CDR2 FQGTGA. CDR3 sequence: CASSPSGGATYEQYF. The DNA of the CDR3 is TGTGCCAGCAGCCCCTCTGGCGGTGCCACCTACGAGCAGTACTTC.

The rearrangement joins TRBV27 to TRBJ2-4; 12 bases are a match to TRBD2. This CDR3 has 20 residues. V trimming: 5 bases; J trimming: 0 bases; junction bases outside the gene matches: 14. Germline V gene sequence: CDR1 MNHEY, CDR2 SMNVEV (reference sequence). The chain's CDR3 is CASSRPGTSGPPPAKNIQYF. The CDR3 region has the DNA TGTGCCAGCAGTCGTCCGGGGACTAGCGGGCCTCCGCCAGCCAAAAACATTCAGTACTTC.

V is TRBV2 and J is TRBJ1-1; D unclear. Trimming stripped 5 bases from V and 3 bases from J, with 19 bases between. The CDR3 is 16 amino acids. Germline assignment: CDR1 SNHLY and CDR2 FYNNEI. Written as DNA, the CDR3 is TGTGCCAGCAGTTTCCCAACAGAAAATGTTGACACTGAAGCTTTCTTT. This gives the protein CASSFPTENVDTEAFF. Full variable domain (outside the CDR3, taken from reference TRBV2 and TRBJ1-1): EPEVTQTPSHQVTQMGQEVILRCVPISNHLYFYWYRQILGQKVEFLVSFYNNEISEKSEIFDDQFSVERPDGSNFTLKIRSTKLEDSAMYFCASSFPTENVDTEAFFGQGTRLTVV.

Only one count was recorded for this clone. V is TRBV19 and J is TRBJ2-1, with TRBD2 identical over 10 bases. Losses at the gene ends were 0 bases for V and 8 bases for J; bases not matched to a gene: 4. This CDR3 contains 15 residues. Germline CDR1 and CDR2: LNHDA and SQIVND (reference sequence). The chain's CDR3 is CASSIERTSGDEQFF. The CDR3 DNA follows: TGTGCCAGTAGTATAGAAAGGACTAGCGGTGATGAGCAGTTCTTC.

The genes are TRBV18 and TRBJ1-3; 8 bases map to TRBD1. Germline V gives CDR1 KGHSH, CDR2 LQKENI. V was pared by 3 bases and J by 0 bases, with 4 bases of the junction left unmatched. The CDR3 has 16 residues. CDR3 in DNA: TGTGCCAGCTCACCGGGACAGGCGTACTCTGGAAACACCATATATTTT. Translation: CASSPGQAYSGNTIYF.

About this clone itself: The same CDR3 also results from other DNA sequences found in this sample. The chain couples TRBV19 to TRBJ2-2; 8 bases fit TRBD1. This CDR3 comprises 14 residues. Looked up from germline, CDR1 is LNHDA and CDR2 is SQIVND (reference sequence). V lost 6 bases and J lost 5; bases outside the gene matches: 5. CDR3: CASRGTGGTGELFF. The CDR3 DNA reads TGTGCCAGTAGAGGGACAGGCGGGACCGGGGAGCTGTTTTTT.